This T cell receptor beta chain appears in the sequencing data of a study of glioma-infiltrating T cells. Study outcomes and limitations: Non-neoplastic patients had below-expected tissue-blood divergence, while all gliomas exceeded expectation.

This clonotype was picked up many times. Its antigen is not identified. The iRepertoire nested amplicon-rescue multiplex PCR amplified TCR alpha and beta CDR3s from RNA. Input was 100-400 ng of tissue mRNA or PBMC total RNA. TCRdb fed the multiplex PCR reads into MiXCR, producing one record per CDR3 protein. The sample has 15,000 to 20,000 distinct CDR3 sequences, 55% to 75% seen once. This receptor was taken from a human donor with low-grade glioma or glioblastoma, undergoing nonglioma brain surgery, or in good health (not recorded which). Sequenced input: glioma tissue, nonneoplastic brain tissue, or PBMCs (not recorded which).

The CDR3 DNA sequence: TGCAGCGTTGATACCAGCAATGAGCAGTTCTTC. Residues: CSVDTSNEQFF. The chain links TRBV29-1 to TRBJ2-1; no clear D. Germline CDR1 SQVTM, CDR2 ANQGSEA. The CDR3 has 11 residues. V was trimmed by 3 bases and J by 6 bases, leaving 6 bases between them.